This TCR beta chain was sequenced for a study of blood T cell repertoires in COVID-19. Overall study context: Sample material is recorded as cDNA or gDNA derived from T cells, B-cell-depleted T cells, or PBMCs.

The CDR3 length is 16 residues. J lost 0 bases, V lost 5 bases, and 7 bases had no gene match. Germline V gene data show CDR1 as MNHEY and CDR2 as SMNVEV (reference sequence). The method was immunoSEQ multiplex PCR; TCRdb's version includes in-frame clones alone and lacks a portion of them. Here the sample spans approximately 250,000 clones, 70% to 90% being singletons. Sequences were obtained from PBMCs or T cells enriched from blood (not recorded which). The rearrangement links TRBV27 to TRBJ1-2, with 9 bases fitting TRBD1. The clonotype originates from a woman aged 40 to 50 with acute COVID-19. The CDR3 nucleotides are TGTGCCAGCAGTCCAAATAGGGACAGGGCTAACTATGGCTACACCTTC. Translating gives CASSPNRDRANYGYTF.